Listed below are T cell receptor beta chains from one sample, sequenced in a study of blood T cell repertoires in COVID-19. Produced via immunoSEQ multiplex PCR; TCRdb's table is partial and in-frame only. The table lists 65,000 to 95,000 clones, about four fifths of them singletons. Input material: peripheral blood. The source is a middle-aged woman with active or convalescent COVID-19. The CDR3 runs from the conserved cysteine through the conserved F or W. D genes are given only for firm matches. For some rows the clone size is stated as once, few or many, or as a class when expanded; others skip it.

NA,TRBV7-9,TRBJ1-1,TRBD1,TGTGCCAGCAGCTTAATACAGGGGGCCGACACTGAAGCTTTCTTT,CASSLIQGADTEAFF
NA,TRBV4-3,TRBJ2-7,NA,TGCGCCAGCAGCCAGACCTGGGCACTGGCCTACGAGCAGTACTTC,CASSQTWALAYEQYF
NA,TRBV28,TRBJ1-6,NA,TGTGCCAGCAGCCCGAGGTGGATTAATTCACCCCTCCACTTT,CASSPRWINSPLHF
NA,TRBV9,TRBJ2-7,TRBD2,TGTGCCAGCAGCGTAGGGAGCGGGAGAGGCTACGAGCAGTACTTC,CASSVGSGRGYEQYF
NA,TRBV18,TRBJ1-3,NA,TGTGCCAGCTCACCAGCCGCGGGCGGAAACACCATATATTTT,CASSPAAGGNTIYF
NA,TRBV6-5,TRBJ1-2,NA,TGTGCCAGCAGTTACGCGGGGGGCGGCTACACCTTC,CASSYAGGGYTF
few,TRBV9,TRBJ2-3,TRBD1,TGTGCCAGCAGCGTAGGGGACAGGGCCACAGATACGCAGTATTTT,CASSVGDRATDTQYF
NA,TRBV27,TRBJ2-7,NA,TGTGCCACCGCGCGGGACTCCTCCTACGAGCAGTACTTC,CATARDSSYEQYF
NA,TRBV9,TRBJ1-2,NA,TGTGCCAGCAGCCCCCGGACTTTAGCGAACGGCTACACCTTC,CASSPRTLANGYTF
once,TRBV7-9,TRBJ2-7,NA,TGTGCCAGCAGCTTAACCCAGGGGAGCTCCTACGAGCAGTACTTC,CASSLTQGSSYEQYF
NA,TRBV6-2/TRBV6-3,TRBJ2-1,TRBD1,TGTGCCAGCAGTTACACAGGGGCTTACAATGAGCAGTTCTTC,CASSYTGAYNEQFF
NA,TRBV29-1,TRBJ2-7,TRBD2,TGCAGCGTAGACATAGCGGGAGGGTACGAGCAGTACTTC,CSVDIAGGYEQYF
NA,TRBV7-9,TRBJ2-5,NA,TGTGCCAGCAGCTATGCGGGGAGTCAAGAGACCCAGTACTTC,CASSYAGSQETQYF
once,TRBV5-1,TRBJ2-3,NA,TGCGCCAGCAGCACGGGGACATTCACAGATACGCAGTATTTT,CASSTGTFTDTQYF
NA,TRBV30,TRBJ2-3,NA,TGTGCCTGGGATCCCGGCAGGGCTGCAGATACGCAGTATTTT,CAWDPGRAADTQYF
once,TRBV4-1,TRBJ2-5,TRBD2,TGCGCCAGCAGCCAAGATCCCAGCGGGGGGGCGGAGACCCAGTACTTC,CASSQDPSGGAETQYF
NA,TRBV10-3,TRBJ1-1,NA,TGTGCCATCAGTGAAAGCTACGAAGCTTTCTTT,CAISESYEAFF
once,TRBV11-3,TRBJ2-5,NA,TGTGCCAGCAGCCAATCTAGCGTCTTCCAAGAGACCCAGTACTTC,CASSQSSVFQETQYF
NA,TRBV24-1,TRBJ2-1,TRBD1,TGTGCCACCAGTGGGGGGACAGGGGTCGATGAGCAGTTCTTC,CATSGGTGVDEQFF
once,TRBV30,TRBJ1-2,NA,TGTGCCTGGAGTGTACCCCCAGGGTGGCACTATGGCTACACCTTC,CAWSVPPGWHYGYTF
once,TRBV4-2,TRBJ2-7,TRBD2,TGTGCCAGCAGCCCCCGGACTAGGAGCTCCTACGAGCAGTACTTC,CASSPRTRSSYEQYF
NA,TRBV19,TRBJ1-5,TRBD1,TGTGCCAGTAGTATAGCTTGGCGCGACAGGGGGATTCAGCCCCAGCATTTT,CASSIAWRDRGIQPQHF